The present T cell receptor beta chain was sequenced within a study of cytomegalovirus exposure and HLA in healthy donors. Study as a whole: In an earlier analysis, around 100 million unique TCR beta sequences were found from 150 million to 200 million T cells.

In the PCR, 60 Vbeta and 13 Jbeta primers were used. The table came from immunoSEQ multiplex PCR; TCRdb's copy has only in-frame clones and leaves some out. There are around 170,000 clones in the sample; 65% to 85% occur only once, and about 1.5% lies in the top ten. The V and J ends lost 8 bases and 4 bases, in that order; junction bases with no gene match: 3. The CDR3 contains 12 residues. Germline loops: CDR1 MNHEY, CDR2 SVGAGI. This clone was recorded a few times. This clonotype was sampled from a man in his fifties or sixties in good health and CMV-seropositive. The sample was PBMCs. The chain is built from TRBV6-5 and TRBJ2-7; TRBD1 agrees at 9 bases. The CDR3 loop reads CASGTGRYEQYF. CDR3 coding DNA: TGTGCCAGCGGGACAGGGAGATACGAGCAGTACTTC.